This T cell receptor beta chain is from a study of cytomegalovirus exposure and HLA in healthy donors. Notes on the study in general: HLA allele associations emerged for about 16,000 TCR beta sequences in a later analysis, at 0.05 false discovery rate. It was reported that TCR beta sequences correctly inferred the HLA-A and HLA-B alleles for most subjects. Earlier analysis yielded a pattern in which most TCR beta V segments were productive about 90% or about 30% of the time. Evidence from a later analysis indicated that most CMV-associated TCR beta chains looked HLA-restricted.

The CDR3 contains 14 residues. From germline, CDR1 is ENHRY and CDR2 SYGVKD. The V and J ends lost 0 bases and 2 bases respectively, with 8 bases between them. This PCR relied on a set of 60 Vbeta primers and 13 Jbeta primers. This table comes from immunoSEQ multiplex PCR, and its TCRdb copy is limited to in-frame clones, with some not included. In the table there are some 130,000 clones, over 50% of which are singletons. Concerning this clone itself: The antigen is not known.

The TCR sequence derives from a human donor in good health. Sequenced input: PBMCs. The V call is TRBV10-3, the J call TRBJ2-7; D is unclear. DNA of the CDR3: TGTGCCATCAGTGAGTCGATAAAGCCCTACGAGCAGTACTTC. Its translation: CAISESIKPYEQYF.